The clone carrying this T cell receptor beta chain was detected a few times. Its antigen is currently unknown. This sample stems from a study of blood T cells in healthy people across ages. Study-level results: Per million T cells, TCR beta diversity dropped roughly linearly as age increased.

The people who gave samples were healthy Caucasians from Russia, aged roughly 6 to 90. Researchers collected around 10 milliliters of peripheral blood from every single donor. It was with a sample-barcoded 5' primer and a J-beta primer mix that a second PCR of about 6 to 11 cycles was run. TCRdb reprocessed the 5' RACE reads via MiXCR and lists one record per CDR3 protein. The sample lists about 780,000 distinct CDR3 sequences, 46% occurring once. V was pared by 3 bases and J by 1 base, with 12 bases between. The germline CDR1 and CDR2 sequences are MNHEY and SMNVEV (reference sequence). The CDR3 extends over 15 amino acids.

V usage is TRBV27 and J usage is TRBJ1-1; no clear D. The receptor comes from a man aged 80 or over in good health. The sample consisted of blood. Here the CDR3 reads CASSLRSGRNTEAFF. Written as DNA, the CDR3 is TGTGCCAGCAGTTTGAGGTCAGGAAGGAACACTGAAGCTTTCTTT.